These T cell receptor beta chains were read from a single sample in a study of early T cells in non-severe SARS-CoV-2 infection. TCRdb used MiXCR to reprocess the 5' RACE reads, holding one entry per CDR3 protein. The repertoire holds about 33,000 distinct CDR3 sequences, with about 6.7% as singletons. Sample: whole blood. These receptor sequences come from an adult who was a healthcare worker with PCR-confirmed SARS-CoV-2 infection or an uninfected control (not recorded which). The CDR3 runs from the conserved cysteine through the conserved F or W. A D gene is named only where the DNA matches it firmly. Some rows mark clone size as missing; the rest say once, few, many or name a class of expanded clone.

v_call: TRBV5-1
d_call: .
clone_size: few
j_call: TRBJ2-1
cdr3_nt: TGCGCCAGCAGAGAGCGGACCAGCTCCTACAATGAGCAGTTCTTC
cdr3_aa: CASRERTSSYNEQFF

v_call: TRBV9
d_call: .
clone_size: many
j_call: TRBJ2-5
cdr3_nt: TGTGCCAGCAGCGTAGAGACCCAGTACTTC
cdr3_aa: CASSVETQYF

v_call: TRBV11-2
d_call: TRBD2
clone_size: many
j_call: TRBJ2-3
cdr3_nt: TGTGCCAGCAGCCCTAGCGGGACAGATACGCAGTATTTT
cdr3_aa: CASSPSGTDTQYF

v_call: TRBV12-3/TRBV12-4
d_call: TRBD2
clone_size: .
j_call: TRBJ2-1
cdr3_nt: TGTGCCAGCAGTTTCCCAGGAGTAGCGGGGCACAATGAGCAGTTCTTC
cdr3_aa: CASSFPGVAGHNEQFF

v_call: TRBV5-5
d_call: .
clone_size: many
j_call: TRBJ1-5
cdr3_nt: TGTGCCAGCAGCTTGGGGCAGCAGAGCAATCAGCCCCAGCATTTT
cdr3_aa: CASSLGQQSNQPQHF

v_call: TRBV10-1
d_call: TRBD2
clone_size: many
j_call: TRBJ2-7
cdr3_nt: TGCGCCAGCAGTGGGGGACTAGCGGGATCGAGCGAGCAGTACTTC
cdr3_aa: CASSGGLAGSSEQYF

v_call: TRBV30
d_call: .
clone_size: many
j_call: TRBJ2-5
cdr3_nt: TGTGCCTGGAAGTCTCATCGCCAAGAGACCCAGTACTTC
cdr3_aa: CAWKSHRQETQYF

v_call: TRBV28
d_call: TRBD2
clone_size: .
j_call: TRBJ2-6
cdr3_nt: TGTGCCAGCAGCTCGGGGGGTTTATCTGGGGCCAACGTCCTGACTTTC
cdr3_aa: CASSSGGLSGANVLTF

v_call: TRBV5-1
d_call: .
clone_size: many
j_call: TRBJ2-6
cdr3_nt: TGCGCCAGCAGCTTGGACTACTCGGGCTCTGGGGCCAACGTCCTGACTTTC
cdr3_aa: CASSLDYSGSGANVLTF

v_call: TRBV20-1
d_call: .
clone_size: medium-sized
j_call: TRBJ2-1
cdr3_nt: TGCAGTGCTAGATGGGTTTCGAGGGACAATGAGCAGTTCTTC
cdr3_aa: CSARWVSRDNEQFF

v_call: TRBV12-3/TRBV12-4
d_call: .
clone_size: many
j_call: TRBJ1-2
cdr3_nt: TGTGCCAGCAGTCTTTATGGACGTTCTAACTATGGCTACACCTTC
cdr3_aa: CASSLYGRSNYGYTF

v_call: TRBV6-1
d_call: TRBD2
clone_size: few
j_call: TRBJ2-5
cdr3_nt: TGTGCCAGCAGTGATCTAGCGGGAGGGCCAGGAGAGACCCAGTACTTC
cdr3_aa: CASSDLAGGPGETQYF

v_call: TRBV18
d_call: TRBD1
clone_size: many
j_call: TRBJ1-1
cdr3_nt: TGTGCCAGCTCACCGTCCGGGACAGGCTCCGAAACTGAAGCTTTCTTT
cdr3_aa: CASSPSGTGSETEAFF

v_call: TRBV24-1
d_call: TRBD2
clone_size: many
j_call: TRBJ2-1
cdr3_nt: TGTGCCACCAGTGATGGGATAGCGGGAGTAGGAGGTGAGCAGTTCTTC
cdr3_aa: CATSDGIAGVGGEQFF

v_call: TRBV29-1
d_call: TRBD2
clone_size: .
j_call: TRBJ2-1
cdr3_nt: TGCAGCATCGCCACTAGCGGTGACTACAATGAGCAGTTCTTC
cdr3_aa: CSIATSGDYNEQFF

v_call: TRBV7-9
d_call: .
clone_size: many
j_call: TRBJ1-2
cdr3_nt: TGTGCCAGCAGTTTCGTTGGACCCGAAGAGAACTATGGCTACACCTTC
cdr3_aa: CASSFVGPEENYGYTF

v_call: TRBV19
d_call: .
clone_size: .
j_call: TRBJ2-7
cdr3_nt: TGTGCCAGTAGTATGCCCCAGGAGGGTGGCGAGCAGTACTTC
cdr3_aa: CASSMPQEGGEQYF